The TCR beta chain described here comes from a study of naive and memory T cell subsets. Broader study findings: A few larger clonotypes appeared in naive repertoires, especially CD8, possibly memory cells re-expressing CD45RA.

The CDR3 consists of 15 residues. The V end was cut by 6 bases, the J end by 0 bases, with 11 bases between. Remarks on this clonotype: Its antigen is currently unknown.

Both TRBC1 and TRBC2 were covered by a beta constant-region primer of two equimolar oligonucleotides. Nested alpha and beta constant-region primers with the SP2 primer drove four PCR rounds on ligated cDNA. TCRdb re-derived calls from the UMI-ligation and nested PCR reads in MiXCR, one entry per CDR3 protein. The sample has 150,000 or so distinct CDR3 sequences, roughly 22% seen once; the top ten hold 0.11%. Sequenced input: naive CD4+ T cells from blood. The sequence derives from a human donor in good health. The rearrangement uses TRBV12-3 or TRBV12-4 and TRBJ2-2; D unresolved. The DNA of the CDR3 is TGTGCCAGCAGAGGAAAACACACGAACACCGGGGAGCTGTTTTTT. It translates to CASRGKHTNTGELFF.